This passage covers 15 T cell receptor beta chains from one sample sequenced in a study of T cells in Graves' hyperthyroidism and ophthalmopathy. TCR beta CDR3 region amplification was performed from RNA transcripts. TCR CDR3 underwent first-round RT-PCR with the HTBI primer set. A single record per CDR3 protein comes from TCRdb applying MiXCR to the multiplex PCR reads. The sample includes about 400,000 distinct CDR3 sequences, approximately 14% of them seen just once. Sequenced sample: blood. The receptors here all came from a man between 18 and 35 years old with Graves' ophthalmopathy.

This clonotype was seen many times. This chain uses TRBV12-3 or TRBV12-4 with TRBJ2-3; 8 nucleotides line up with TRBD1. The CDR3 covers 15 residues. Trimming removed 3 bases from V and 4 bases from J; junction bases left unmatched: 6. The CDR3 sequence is CASSFLGQGPDTQYF. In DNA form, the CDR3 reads TGTGCCAGCAGTTTCCTCGGACAGGGACCAGATACGCAGTATTTT.

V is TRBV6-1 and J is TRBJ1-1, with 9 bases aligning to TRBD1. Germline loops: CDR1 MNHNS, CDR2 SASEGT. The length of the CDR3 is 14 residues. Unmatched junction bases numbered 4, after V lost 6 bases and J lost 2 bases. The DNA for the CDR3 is TGTGCCAGCAGCAGGGACAGGGTAAACACTGAAGCTTTCTTT. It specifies CASSRDRVNTEAFF.

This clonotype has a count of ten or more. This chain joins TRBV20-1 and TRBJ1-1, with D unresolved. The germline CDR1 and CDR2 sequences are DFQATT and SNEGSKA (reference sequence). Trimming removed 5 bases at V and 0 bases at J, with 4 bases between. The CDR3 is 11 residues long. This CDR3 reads CSAPLNTEAFF. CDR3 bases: TGCAGTGCTCCTCTGAACACTGAAGCTTTCTTT.

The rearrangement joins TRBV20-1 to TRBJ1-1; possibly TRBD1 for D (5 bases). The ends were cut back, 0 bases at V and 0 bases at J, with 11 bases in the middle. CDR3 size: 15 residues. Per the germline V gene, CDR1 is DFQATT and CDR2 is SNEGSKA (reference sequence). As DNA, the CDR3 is TGCAGTGCTAGAGATCATCAGGGCCTGAACACTGAAGCTTTCTTT. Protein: CSARDHQGLNTEAFF.

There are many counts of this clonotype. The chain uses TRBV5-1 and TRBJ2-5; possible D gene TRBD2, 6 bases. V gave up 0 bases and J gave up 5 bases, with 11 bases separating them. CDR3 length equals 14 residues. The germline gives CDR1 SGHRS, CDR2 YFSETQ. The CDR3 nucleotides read TGCGCCAGCAGCTTGGCTCGGAGGGCGGAGACCCAGTACTTC. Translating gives CASSLARRAETQYF.

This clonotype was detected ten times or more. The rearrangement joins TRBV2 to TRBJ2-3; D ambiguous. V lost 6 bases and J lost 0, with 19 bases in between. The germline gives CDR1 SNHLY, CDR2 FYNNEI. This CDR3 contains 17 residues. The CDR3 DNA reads TGTGCCAGCAGAACCCTCGGGCCAATACCTAGCACAGATACGCAGTATTTT. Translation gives CASRTLGPIPSTDTQYF.

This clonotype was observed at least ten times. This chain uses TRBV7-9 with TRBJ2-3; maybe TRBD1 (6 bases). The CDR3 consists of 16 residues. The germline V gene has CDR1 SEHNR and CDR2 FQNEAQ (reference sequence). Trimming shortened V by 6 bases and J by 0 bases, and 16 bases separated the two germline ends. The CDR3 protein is CASSMGQPSSTDTQYF. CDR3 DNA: TGTGCCAGCAGTATGGGACAACCATCTAGCACAGATACGCAGTATTTT.

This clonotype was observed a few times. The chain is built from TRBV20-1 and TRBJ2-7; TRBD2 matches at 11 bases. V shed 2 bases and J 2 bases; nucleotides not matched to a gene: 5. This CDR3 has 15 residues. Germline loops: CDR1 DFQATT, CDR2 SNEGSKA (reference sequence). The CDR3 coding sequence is TGCAGTGCTAGATCCGGGACTAGCGGAGCCTACGAGCAGTACTTC. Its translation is CSARSGTSGAYEQYF.

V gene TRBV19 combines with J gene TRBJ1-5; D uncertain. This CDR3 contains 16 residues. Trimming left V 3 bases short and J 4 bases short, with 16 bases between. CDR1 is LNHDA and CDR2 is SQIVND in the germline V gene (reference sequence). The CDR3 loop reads CASSIYGVYGNQPQHF. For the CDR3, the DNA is TGTGCCAGTAGTATCTACGGGGTTTATGGGAATCAGCCCCAGCATTTT.

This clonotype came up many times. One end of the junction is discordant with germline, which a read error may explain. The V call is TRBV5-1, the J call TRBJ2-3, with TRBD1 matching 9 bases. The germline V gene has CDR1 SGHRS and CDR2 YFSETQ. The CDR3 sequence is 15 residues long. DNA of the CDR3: TGCGCCGGCAGCTCGAGACAGGGGGACTTGGGTACGCAGTATTTT. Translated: CAGSSRQGDLGTQYF.

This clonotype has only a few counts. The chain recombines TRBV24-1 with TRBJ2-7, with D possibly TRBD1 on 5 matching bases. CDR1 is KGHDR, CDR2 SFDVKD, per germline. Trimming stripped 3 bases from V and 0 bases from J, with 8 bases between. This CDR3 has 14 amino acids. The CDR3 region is CATSDNDSSYEQYF. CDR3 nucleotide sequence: TGTGCCACCAGTGATAACGACAGCTCCTACGAGCAGTACTTC.

Here the CDR3 DNA reads TGTGCCACCAGTGGACAGGGGACGGATACGCAGTATTTT. This encodes CATSGQGTDTQYF. The V and J genes are TRBV24-1 and TRBJ2-3, with TRBD1 identical over 8 bases. Germline values: CDR1 KGHDR, CDR2 SFDVKD. Trimming removed 5 bases from V and 6 bases from J; junction bases left unmatched: 3. CDR3 size: 13 residues.

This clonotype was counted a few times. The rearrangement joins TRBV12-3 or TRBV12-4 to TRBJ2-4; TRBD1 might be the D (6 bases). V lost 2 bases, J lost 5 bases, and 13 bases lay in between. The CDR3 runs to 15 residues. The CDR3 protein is CASSLPDSGENIQYF. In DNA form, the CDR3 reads TGTGCCAGCAGTTTACCCGACTCAGGGGAAAACATTCAGTACTTC.

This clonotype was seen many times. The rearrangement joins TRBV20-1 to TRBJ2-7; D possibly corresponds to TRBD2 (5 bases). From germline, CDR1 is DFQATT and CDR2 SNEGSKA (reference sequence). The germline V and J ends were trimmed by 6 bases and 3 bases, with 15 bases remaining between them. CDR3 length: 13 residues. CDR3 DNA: TGCAGTGCAACACTCGGACTCTACTACGAGCAGTACTTC. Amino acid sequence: CSATLGLYYEQYF.

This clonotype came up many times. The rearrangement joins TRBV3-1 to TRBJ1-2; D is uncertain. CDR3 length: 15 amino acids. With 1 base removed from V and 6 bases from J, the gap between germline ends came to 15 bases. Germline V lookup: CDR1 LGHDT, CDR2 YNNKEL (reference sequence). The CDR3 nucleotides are TGTGCCAGCAGCCAAGTGGGGTTTGCGATGGATGGCTACACCTTC. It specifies CASSQVGFAMDGYTF.